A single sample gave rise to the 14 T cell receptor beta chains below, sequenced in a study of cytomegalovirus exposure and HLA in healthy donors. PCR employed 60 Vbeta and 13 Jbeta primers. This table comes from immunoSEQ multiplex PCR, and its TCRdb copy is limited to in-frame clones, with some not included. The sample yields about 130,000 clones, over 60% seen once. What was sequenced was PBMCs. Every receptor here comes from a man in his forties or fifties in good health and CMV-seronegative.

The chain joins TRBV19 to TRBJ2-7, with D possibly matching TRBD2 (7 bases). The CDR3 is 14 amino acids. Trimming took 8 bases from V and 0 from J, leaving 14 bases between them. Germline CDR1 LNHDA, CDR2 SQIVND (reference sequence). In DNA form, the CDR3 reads TGTGCCAGTCGAGAACGGGGGGCCTCCTACGAGCAGTACTTC. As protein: CASRERGASYEQYF. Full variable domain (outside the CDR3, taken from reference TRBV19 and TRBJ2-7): DGGITQSPKYLFRKEGQNVTLSCEQNLNHDAMYWYRQDPGQGLRLIYYSQIVNDFQKGDIAEGYSVSREKKESFPLTVTSAQKNPTAFYLCASRERGASYEQYFGPGTRLTVT.

CDR3 sequence: CASRHDNYEQYF. For the CDR3, the DNA is TGTGCCAGCAGGCACGACAACTACGAGCAGTACTTC. The chain uses TRBV5-4 and TRBJ2-7; D gene ambiguous. Between the trimmed V and J ends, which lost 5 bases and 3 bases, there was a span of 9 bases. CDR3 length: 12 residues. Germline V CDR1 and CDR2: SGHNT, YYREEE (reference sequence).

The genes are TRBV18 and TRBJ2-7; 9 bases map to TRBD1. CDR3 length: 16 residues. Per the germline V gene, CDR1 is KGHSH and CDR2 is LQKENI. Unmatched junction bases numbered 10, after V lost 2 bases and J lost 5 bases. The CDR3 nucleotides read TGTGCCAGCTCACCAAGTGGGACAGGGAGAGGGGACGAGCAGTACTTC. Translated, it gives CASSPSGTGRGDEQYF.

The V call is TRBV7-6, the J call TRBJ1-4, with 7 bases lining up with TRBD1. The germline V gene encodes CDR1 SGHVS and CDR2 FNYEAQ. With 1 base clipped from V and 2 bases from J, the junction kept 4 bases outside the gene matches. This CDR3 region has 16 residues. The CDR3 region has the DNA TGTGCCAGCAGCTTAGAGGGGACAGCCACTAATGAAAAACTGTTTTTT. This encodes CASSLEGTATNEKLFF.

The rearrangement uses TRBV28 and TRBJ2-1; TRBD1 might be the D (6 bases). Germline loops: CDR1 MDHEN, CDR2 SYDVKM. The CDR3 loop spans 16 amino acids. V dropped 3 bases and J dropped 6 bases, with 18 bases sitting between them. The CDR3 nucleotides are TGTGCCAGCAGTTTTACGGGACAAGTGCTTTTCAATGAGCAGTTCTTC. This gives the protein CASSFTGQVLFNEQFF.

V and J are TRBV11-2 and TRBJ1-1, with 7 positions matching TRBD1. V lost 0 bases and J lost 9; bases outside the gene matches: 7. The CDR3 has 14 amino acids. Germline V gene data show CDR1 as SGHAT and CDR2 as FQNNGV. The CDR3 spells CASSLDEGQTKAFF. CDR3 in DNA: TGTGCCAGCAGCTTAGATGAGGGACAGACCAAAGCTTTCTTT.

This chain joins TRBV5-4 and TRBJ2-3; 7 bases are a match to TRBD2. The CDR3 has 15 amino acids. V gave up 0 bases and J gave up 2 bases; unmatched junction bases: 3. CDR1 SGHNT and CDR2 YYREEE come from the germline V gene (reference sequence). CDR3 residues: CASSLGGGTTDTQYF. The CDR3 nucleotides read TGTGCCAGCAGCTTGGGCGGGGGTACCACAGATACGCAGTATTTT.

CDR3 sequence reads: CAISEGTQGGLDIQYF. CDR3 in DNA: TGTGCCATCAGTGAGGGGACACAGGGAGGGTTAGACATTCAGTACTTC. V gene TRBV10-3 combines with J gene TRBJ2-4, with a possible D match to TRBD2 (7 bases). The length of the CDR3 is 16 residues. V was trimmed by 2 bases and J by 8 bases, leaving 19 bases between them. Germline V CDR1 and CDR2: ENHRY, SYGVKD.

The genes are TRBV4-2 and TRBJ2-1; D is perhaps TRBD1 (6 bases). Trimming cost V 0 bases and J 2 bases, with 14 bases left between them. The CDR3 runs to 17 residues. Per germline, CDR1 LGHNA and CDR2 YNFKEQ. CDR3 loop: CASSQDLPGATYNEQFF. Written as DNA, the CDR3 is TGTGCCAGCAGCCAAGACCTTCCAGGGGCCACCTACAATGAGCAGTTCTTC.

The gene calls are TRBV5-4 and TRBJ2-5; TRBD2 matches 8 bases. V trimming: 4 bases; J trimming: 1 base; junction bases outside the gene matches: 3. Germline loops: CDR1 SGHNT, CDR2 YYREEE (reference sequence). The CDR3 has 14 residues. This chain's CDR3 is CASSRGGLQETQYF. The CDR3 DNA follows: TGTGCCAGCAGCCGCGGGGGGCTCCAAGAGACCCAGTACTTC.

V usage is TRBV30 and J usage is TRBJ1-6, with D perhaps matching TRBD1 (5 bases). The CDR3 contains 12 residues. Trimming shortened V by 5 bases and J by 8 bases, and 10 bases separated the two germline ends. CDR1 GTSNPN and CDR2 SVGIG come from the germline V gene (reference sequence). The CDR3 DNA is TGTGCCTGGCAGGCAGGGTATTCACCCCTCCACTTT. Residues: CAWQAGYSPLHF.

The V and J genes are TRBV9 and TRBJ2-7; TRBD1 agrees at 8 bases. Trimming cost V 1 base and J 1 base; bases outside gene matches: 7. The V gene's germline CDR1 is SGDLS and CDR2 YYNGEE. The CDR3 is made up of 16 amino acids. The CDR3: CASSVRGDRQSYEQYF. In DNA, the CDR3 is TGTGCCAGCAGCGTAAGGGGGGACAGGCAATCCTACGAGCAGTACTTC. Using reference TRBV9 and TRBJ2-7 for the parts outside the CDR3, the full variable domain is DSGVTQTPKHLITATGQRVTLRCSPRSGDLSVYWYQQSLDQGLQFLIQYYNGEERAKGNILERFSAQQFPDLHSELNLSSLELGDSALYFCASSVRGDRQSYEQYFGPGTRLTVT.

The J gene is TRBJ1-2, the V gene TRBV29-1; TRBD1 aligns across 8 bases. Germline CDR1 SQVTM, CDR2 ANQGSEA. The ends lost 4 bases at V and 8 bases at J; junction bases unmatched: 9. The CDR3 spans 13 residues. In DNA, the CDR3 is TGCAGCGTTGGGACAGGGAGGACTCAGGGCTACACCTTC. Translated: CSVGTGRTQGYTF.

In nucleotides, the CDR3 is TGCGCCAGCAGCTTTGATGTGAGGGAGGGAGGTTATGGCTACACCTTC. Protein: CASSFDVREGGYGYTF. V gene TRBV5-1 combines with J gene TRBJ1-2; D ambiguous. Germline assignment: CDR1 SGHRS and CDR2 YFSETQ. Trimming took 2 bases from V and 5 from J, leaving 19 bases between them. The CDR3 spans 16 residues. Filled out from reference TRBV5-1 and TRBJ1-2, the complete variable domain reads KAGVTQTPRYLIKTRGQQVTLSCSPISGHRSVSWYQQTPGQGLQFLFEYFSETQRNKGNFPGRFSGRQFSNSRSEMNVSTLELGDSALYLCASSFDVREGGYGYTFGSGTRLTVV.